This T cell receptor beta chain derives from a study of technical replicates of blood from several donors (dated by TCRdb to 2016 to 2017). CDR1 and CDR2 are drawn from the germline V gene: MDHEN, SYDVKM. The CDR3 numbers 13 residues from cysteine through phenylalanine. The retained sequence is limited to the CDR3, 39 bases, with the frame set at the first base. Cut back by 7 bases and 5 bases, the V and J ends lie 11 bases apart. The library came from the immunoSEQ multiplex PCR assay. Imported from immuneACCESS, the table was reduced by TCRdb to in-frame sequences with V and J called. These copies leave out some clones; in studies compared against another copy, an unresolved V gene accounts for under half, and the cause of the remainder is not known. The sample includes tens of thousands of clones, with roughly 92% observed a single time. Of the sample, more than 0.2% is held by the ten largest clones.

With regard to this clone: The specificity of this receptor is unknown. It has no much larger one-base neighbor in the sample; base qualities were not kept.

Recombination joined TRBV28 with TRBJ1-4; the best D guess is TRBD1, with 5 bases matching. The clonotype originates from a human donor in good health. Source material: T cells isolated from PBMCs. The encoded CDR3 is CASKGSLNEKLFF. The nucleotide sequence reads TGTGCCAGCAAGGGGTCTTTAAATGAAAAACTGTTTTTT.